These 6 T cell receptor beta chains were sequenced from one sample in a study of immune evolution from preneoplasia to lung adenocarcinoma. Using immunoSEQ multiplex PCR, the repertoire was profiled, and TCRdb retains in-frame clones only, with some absent. This repertoire shows roughly 40,000 clones, 74% found once; its top ten account for 6% to 7%. The source material was FFPE invasive lung adenocarcinoma tissue. These receptors all stem from a person in their sixties or seventies with lung adenocarcinoma.

This chain links TRBV10-1 with TRBJ2-5, with 7 bases that match TRBD2. The V gene end was trimmed by 5 bases and the J gene end by 2 bases; junction bases not matched to a gene: 5. This CDR3 has 14 amino acids. Germline-derived CDR1 and CDR2 are WNHNN and SYGVQD (reference sequence). The CDR3 reads CASSLAGAQETQYF. The CDR3 coding sequence is TGCGCCAGCAGTCTTGCGGGAGCGCAAGAGACCCAGTACTTC.

The chain has TRBV10-2 and TRBJ2-1; 9 positions match TRBD2. The CDR3 runs 15 residues. CDR1 is WSHSY and CDR2 is SAAADI in the germline V gene. The trim removed 5 bases at V and 6 bases at J, leaving 8 bases unmatched. The CDR3 bases are TGCGCCAGCAGTCTGGGCCTAGCGGGATCCAATGAGCAGTTCTTC. Its protein is CASSLGLAGSNEQFF.

This chain uses TRBV18 with TRBJ2-7; TRBD2 agrees at 8 bases. In germline, CDR1 is KGHSH, CDR2 LQKENI. Trimming took 1 base from V and 4 from J; bases not matched to a gene: 9. The CDR3 loop spans 16 amino acids. The CDR3 region has the DNA TGTGCCAGCTCACCACGTGGAGACAGCGGGGGTTACGAGCAGTACTTC. Encoded protein: CASSPRGDSGGYEQYF.

The rearrangement uses TRBV7-9 and TRBJ1-3; D gene uncertain. Germline V lookup: CDR1 SEHNR, CDR2 FQNEAQ (reference sequence). Trimming removed 3 bases from V and 4 bases from J, with 7 bases in between. This CDR3 contains 13 residues. CDR3 amino acids: CASSLVGGNTIYF. DNA for the CDR3: TGTGCCAGCAGCTTGGTGGGGGGAAACACCATATATTTT.

This rearrangement joins TRBV11-2 to TRBJ2-7; TRBD2 might be the D (5 bases). V was pared by 6 bases and J by 5 bases, with 11 bases between. The germline CDR1 and CDR2 sequences are SGHAT and FQNNGV. There are 12 residues in the CDR3. DNA of the CDR3: TGTGCCAGCAGTCCTACTAGTGACGAGCAGTACTTC. Translating gives CASSPTSDEQYF.

The chain uses TRBV9 and TRBJ2-5, with 12 bases lining up with TRBD2. Germline V gives CDR1 SGDLS, CDR2 YYNGEE. The CDR3 runs 16 residues. Trimming took 1 base from V and 1 from J; bases not matched to a gene: 2. In DNA form, the CDR3 reads TGTGCCAGCAGCGTAATGGGACTAGCGGGCCAAGAGACCCAGTACTTC. Translated: CASSVMGLAGQETQYF.